This T cell receptor beta chain was sequenced for a study of T cells after yellow fever vaccination. This clonotype occurred a few times. What it binds is unknown. Study-level points and caveats: Highly abundant clonotypes carried over from the bulk population could end up in FACS-sorted repertoires as contaminants. Post-booster samples contained most primary-vaccination clones (approximately 96% CD4, approximately 88% CD8). The appearance of a small share of clonotypes in both CD4 and CD8 compartments was observed.

The authors made TCR cDNA by 5'RACE template switching, adding a universal primer site and UMIs. TCRdb fed the 5' RACE reads into MiXCR, producing one record per CDR3 protein. The sample records hundreds of thousands of distinct CDR3 sequences, roughly 13% being singletons. Sequenced material: PBMCs, taken on the day of the yellow fever booster vaccination. The sequence came from a man aged 30 to 39 who received the YFV17D yellow fever vaccine.

This chain's CDR3 is CASTSGYGYTF. Here the CDR3 DNA reads TGTGCCAGTACCTCGGGGTATGGCTACACCTTC. This chain links TRBV5-8 with TRBJ1-2; D gene uncertain. The CDR3 consists of 11 residues. V lost 8 bases to trimming and J lost 5 bases, with 10 bases between them. Germline CDR1 reads SGHTS; CDR2 reads YDEGEE.